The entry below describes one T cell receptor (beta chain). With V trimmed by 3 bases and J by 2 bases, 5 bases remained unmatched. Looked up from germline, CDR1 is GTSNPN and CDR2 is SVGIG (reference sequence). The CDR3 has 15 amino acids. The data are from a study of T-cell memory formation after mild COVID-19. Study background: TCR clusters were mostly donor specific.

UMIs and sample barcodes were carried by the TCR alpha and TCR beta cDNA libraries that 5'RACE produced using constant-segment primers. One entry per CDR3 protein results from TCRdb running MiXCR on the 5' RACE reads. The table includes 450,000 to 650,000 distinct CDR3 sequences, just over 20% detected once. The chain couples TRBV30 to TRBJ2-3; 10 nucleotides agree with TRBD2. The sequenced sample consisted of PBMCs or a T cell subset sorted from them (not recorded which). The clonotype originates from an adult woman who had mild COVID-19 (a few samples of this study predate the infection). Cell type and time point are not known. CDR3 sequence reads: CAWRPGLAPTDTQYF. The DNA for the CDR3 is TGTGCCTGGAGACCGGGACTAGCGCCCACAGATACGCAGTATTTT.